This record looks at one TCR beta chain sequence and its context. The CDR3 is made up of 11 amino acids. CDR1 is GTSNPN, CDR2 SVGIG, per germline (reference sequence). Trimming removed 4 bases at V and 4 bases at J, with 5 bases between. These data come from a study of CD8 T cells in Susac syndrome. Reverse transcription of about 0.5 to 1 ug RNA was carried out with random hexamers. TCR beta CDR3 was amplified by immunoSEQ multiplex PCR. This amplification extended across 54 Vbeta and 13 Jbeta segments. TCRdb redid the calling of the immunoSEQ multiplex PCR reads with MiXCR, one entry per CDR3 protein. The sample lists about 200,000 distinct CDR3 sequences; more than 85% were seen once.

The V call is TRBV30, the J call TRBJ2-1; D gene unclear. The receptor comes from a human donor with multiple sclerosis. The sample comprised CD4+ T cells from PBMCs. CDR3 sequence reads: CAWMSYNEQFF. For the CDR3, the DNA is TGTGCCTGGATGAGTTACAATGAGCAGTTCTTC.